The present TCR beta chain was sequenced within a study of cytotoxic CD8 clonotypes in ibrutinib-treated CLL. The protocol was immunoSEQ multiplex PCR, while the TCRdb copy is restricted to in-frame clones and leaves out a portion. Seen here are 100,000 or so clones, under 70% observed once, and the top ten hold more than 35%. This clone came up a few times. Its matching antigen is unknown. General observations from the study: Clonality increased with ibrutinib response but returned toward baseline at progression.

CDR3 length: 18 amino acids. The germline gives CDR1 SGHDT, CDR2 YYEEEE. Trimming left V 6 bases short and J 4 bases short, with 26 bases between. The receptor was derived from a human donor with chronic lymphocytic leukemia. The chain uses TRBV5-6 and TRBJ2-4; the D is unclear. Sequenced here: PBMCs, sampled after 24 months of ibrutinib treatment. This CDR3 is CASTETAPRNGPKNIQYF. The CDR3 region has the DNA TGTGCCAGCACCGAAACCGCCCCCCGGAACGGCCCGAAAAACATTCAGTACTTC.